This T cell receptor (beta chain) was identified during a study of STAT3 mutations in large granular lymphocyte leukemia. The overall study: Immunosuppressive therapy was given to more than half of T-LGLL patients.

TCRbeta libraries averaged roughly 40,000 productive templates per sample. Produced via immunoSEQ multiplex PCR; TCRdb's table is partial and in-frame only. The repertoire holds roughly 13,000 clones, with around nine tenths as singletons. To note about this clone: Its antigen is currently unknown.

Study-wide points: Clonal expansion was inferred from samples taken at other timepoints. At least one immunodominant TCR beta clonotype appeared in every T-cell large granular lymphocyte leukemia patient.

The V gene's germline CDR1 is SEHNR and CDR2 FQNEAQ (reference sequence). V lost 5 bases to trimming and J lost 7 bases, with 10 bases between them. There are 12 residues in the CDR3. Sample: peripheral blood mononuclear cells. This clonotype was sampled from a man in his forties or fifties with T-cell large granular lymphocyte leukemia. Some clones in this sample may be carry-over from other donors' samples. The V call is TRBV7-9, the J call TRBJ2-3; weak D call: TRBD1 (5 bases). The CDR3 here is CASSLDSHTQYF. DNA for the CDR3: TGTGCCAGCAGCCTAGACAGTCATACGCAGTATTTT.